The sequence of this T cell receptor (beta chain) was determined in a study of Tregs in tolerant kidney transplant recipients. Clones were read by immunoSEQ multiplex PCR, and TCRdb kept only the in-frame ones, dropping some. The sample carries 110,000 or so clones, 90% recorded once. This CDR3 has 14 amino acids. Germline V gene data show CDR1 as ENHRY and CDR2 as SYGVKD. Trimming stripped 4 bases from V and 8 bases from J, with 17 bases between. V and J are TRBV10-3 and TRBJ1-2; D uncertain. The specimen comprised CD4+ T cells from blood, sampled before the transplant. This TCR came from a human donor who received a combined kidney and bone marrow transplant. CDR3 region: CAISGSSMKRGYTF. For the CDR3, the DNA is TGTGCCATCAGTGGTTCCAGTATGAAGCGGGGCTACACCTTC.